At least ten counts were recorded for the clone carrying this T cell receptor (beta chain). These data originate in a study of CD8 T cells in ankylosing spondylitis. The CDR3 spans 16 residues. Trimming cost V 0 bases and J 5 bases; bases outside gene matches: 6. Per the germline V gene, CDR1 is SGDLS and CDR2 is YYNGEE. TCRdb re-called the 5' RACE reads through MiXCR, storing one row per CDR3 protein. The table lists 200,000 to 250,000 distinct CDR3 sequences, more than 25% of them singletons. This chain connects TRBV9 to TRBJ2-5, with TRBD2 matching 11 bases. Material for sequencing was blood, either unsorted or a sorted T cell fraction (not recorded which). The TCR sequence derives from a male donor with ankylosing spondylitis or in good health (not recorded which). This chain's CDR3 is CASSVGSSGRGETQYF. Written as DNA, the CDR3 is TGTGCCAGCAGCGTAGGGAGTAGCGGGAGGGGGGAGACCCAGTACTTC. Filled out from reference TRBV9 and TRBJ2-5, the complete variable domain reads DSGVTQTPKHLITATGQRVTLRCSPRSGDLSVYWYQQSLDQGLQFLIQYYNGEERAKGNILERFSAQQFPDLHSELNLSSLELGDSALYFCASSVGSSGRGETQYFGPGTRLLVL.